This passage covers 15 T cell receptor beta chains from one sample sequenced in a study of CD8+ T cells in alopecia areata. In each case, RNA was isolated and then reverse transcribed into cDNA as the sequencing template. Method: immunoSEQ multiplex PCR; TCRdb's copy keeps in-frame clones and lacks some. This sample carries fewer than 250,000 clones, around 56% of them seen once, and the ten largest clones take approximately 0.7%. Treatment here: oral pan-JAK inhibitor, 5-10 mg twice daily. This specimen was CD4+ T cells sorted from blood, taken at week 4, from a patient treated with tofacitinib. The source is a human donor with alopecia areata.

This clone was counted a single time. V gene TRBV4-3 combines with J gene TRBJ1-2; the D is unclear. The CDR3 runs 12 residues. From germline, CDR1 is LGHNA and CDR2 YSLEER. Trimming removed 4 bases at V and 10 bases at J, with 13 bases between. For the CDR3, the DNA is TGCGCCAGCAGCCCCGGTGGCGGTTTCTACACCTTC. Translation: CASSPGGGFYTF.

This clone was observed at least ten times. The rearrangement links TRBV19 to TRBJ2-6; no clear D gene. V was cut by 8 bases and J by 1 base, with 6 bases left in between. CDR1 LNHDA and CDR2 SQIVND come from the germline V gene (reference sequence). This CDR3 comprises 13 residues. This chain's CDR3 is CASCNSGANVLTF. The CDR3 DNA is TGTGCCAGTTGTAATTCTGGGGCCAACGTCCTGACTTTC.

As DNA, the CDR3 is TGCAGTGCTCCCGACAGCTACGAGCAGTACTTC. Translation gives CSAPDSYEQYF. The chain recombines TRBV20-1 with TRBJ2-7; D might be TRBD1 (5 bases). V lost 5 bases and J 3 bases, leaving 8 bases between the germline ends. The CDR3 consists of 11 residues. CDR1 and CDR2 from the germline V gene are DFQATT and SNEGSKA (reference sequence).

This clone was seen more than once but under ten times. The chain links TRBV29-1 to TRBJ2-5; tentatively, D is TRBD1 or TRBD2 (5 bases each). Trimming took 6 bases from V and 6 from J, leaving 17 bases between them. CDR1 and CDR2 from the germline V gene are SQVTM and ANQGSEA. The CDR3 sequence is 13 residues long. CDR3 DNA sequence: TGCAGCGTAGGACGTGGACTGGGACAGACCCAGTACTTC. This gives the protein CSVGRGLGQTQYF.

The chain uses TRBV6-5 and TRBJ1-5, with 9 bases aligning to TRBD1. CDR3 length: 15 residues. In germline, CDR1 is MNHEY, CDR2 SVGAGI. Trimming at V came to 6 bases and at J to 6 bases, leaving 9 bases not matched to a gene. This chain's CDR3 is CASRETGTGFQPQHF. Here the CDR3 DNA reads TGTGCCAGCAGAGAAACCGGGACAGGGTTTCAGCCCCAGCATTTT.

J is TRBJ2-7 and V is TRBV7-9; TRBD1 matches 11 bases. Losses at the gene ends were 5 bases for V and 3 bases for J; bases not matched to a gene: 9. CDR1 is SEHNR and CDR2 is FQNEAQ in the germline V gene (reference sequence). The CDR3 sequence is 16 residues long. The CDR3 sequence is CASSRRRGQGVYEQYF. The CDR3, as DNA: TGTGCCAGCAGCCGAAGGCGGGGACAGGGGGTCTACGAGCAGTACTTC.

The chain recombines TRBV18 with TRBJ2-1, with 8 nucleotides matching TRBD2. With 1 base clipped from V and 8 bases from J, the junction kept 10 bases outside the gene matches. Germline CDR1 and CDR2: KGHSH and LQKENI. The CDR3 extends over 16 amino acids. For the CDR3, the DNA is TGTGCCAGCTCACCACGGACGAGCGGGAGAACGGATGAGCAGTTCTTC. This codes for CASSPRTSGRTDEQFF. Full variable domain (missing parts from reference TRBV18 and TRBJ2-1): NAGVMQNPRHLVRRRGQEARLRCSPMKGHSHVYWYRQLPEEGLKFMVYLQKENIIDESGMPKERFSAEFPKEGPSILRIQQVVRGDSAAYFCASSPRTSGRTDEQFFGPGTRLTVL.

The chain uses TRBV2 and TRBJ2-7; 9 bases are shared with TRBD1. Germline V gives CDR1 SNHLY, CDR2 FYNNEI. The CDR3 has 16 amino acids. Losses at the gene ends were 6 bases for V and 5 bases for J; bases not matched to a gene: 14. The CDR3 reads CASSPQRQGVGNEQYF. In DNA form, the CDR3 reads TGTGCCAGCAGCCCTCAAAGACAGGGGGTTGGGAACGAGCAGTACTTC.

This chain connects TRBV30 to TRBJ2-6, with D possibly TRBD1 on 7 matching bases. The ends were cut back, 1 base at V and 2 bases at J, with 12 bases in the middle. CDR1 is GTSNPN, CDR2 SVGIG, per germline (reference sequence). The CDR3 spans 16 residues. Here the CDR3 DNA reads TGTGCCTGGAGTGGACAGGGACTTGCTGGGGCCAACGTCCTGACTTTC. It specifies CAWSGQGLAGANVLTF.

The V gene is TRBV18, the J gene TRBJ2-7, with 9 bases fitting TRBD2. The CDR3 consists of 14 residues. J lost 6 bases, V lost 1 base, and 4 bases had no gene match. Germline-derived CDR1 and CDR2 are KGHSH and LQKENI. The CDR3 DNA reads TGTGCCAGCTCACCACTCTCGACTAGCGGCGAGCAGTACTTC. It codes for CASSPLSTSGEQYF.

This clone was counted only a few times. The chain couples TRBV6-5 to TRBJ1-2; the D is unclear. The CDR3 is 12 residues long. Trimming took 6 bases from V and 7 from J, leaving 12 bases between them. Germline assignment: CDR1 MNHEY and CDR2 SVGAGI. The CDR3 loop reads CASSSNPSGYTF. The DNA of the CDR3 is TGTGCCAGCAGCTCCAACCCGAGTGGCTACACCTTC.

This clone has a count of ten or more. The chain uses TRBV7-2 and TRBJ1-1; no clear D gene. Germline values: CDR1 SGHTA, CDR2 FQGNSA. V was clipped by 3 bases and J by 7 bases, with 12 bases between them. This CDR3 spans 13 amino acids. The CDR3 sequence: CASSFKGKGEAFF. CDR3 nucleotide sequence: TGTGCCAGCAGCTTCAAGGGAAAGGGTGAAGCTTTCTTT.

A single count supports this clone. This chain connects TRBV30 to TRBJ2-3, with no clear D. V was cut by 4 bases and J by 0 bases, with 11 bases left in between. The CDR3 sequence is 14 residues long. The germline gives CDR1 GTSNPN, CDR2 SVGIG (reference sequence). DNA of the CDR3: TGTGCCTGGACCGTGGGCGCTAGCACAGATACGCAGTATTTT. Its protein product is CAWTVGASTDTQYF.

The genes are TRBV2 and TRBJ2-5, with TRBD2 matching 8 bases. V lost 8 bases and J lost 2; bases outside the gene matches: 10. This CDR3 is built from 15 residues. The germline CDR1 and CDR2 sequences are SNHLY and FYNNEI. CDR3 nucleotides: TGTGCCAGCCGCCTTAGCGGGAAGGGGCAAGAGACCCAGTACTTC. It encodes CASRLSGKGQETQYF.

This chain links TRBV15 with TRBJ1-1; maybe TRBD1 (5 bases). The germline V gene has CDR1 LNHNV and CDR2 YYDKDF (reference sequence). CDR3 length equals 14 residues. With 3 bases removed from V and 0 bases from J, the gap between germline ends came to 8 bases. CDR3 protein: CATSRTEMNTEAFF. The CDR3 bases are TGTGCCACCAGCAGGACAGAGATGAACACTGAAGCTTTCTTT. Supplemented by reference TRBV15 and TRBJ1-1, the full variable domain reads DAMVIQNPRYQVTQFGKPVTLSCSQTLNHNVMYWYQQKSSQAPKLLFHYYDKDFNNEADTPDNFQSRRPNTSFCFLDIRSPGLGDTAMYLCATSRTEMNTEAFFGQGTRLTVV.